The 3 T cell receptor beta chains presented below share a single source sample, sequenced in a study of identical twins. Each CDR3 protein gets one entry after TCRdb re-called the 5' RACE reads with MiXCR. The sample lists about 890,000 distinct CDR3 sequences; 10% to 15% were seen once. The data were also submitted as part of a second study, on yellow fever vaccine responses in identical twins.

The specimen sequenced was PBMCs. The receptors stem from a woman aged 18 to 35 in good health.

This clonotype occurred a few times. This chain links TRBV3-1 with TRBJ2-5; D not certain. The length of the CDR3 is 14 residues. V dropped 8 bases and J dropped 0 bases, with 13 bases sitting between them. Per the germline V gene, CDR1 is LGHDT and CDR2 is YNNKEL (reference sequence). The CDR3 loop is CASGIGPDQETQYF. The CDR3 bases are TGTGCCAGCGGTATTGGACCAGACCAAGAGACCCAGTACTTC.

There are a few counts of this clonotype. The chain links TRBV6-1 to TRBJ2-3, with 8 bases aligning to TRBD1. CDR1 is MNHNS, CDR2 SASEGT, per germline. The ends lost 6 bases at V and 3 bases at J; junction bases unmatched: 8. This CDR3 is built from 15 residues. The CDR3 is CASSGQGLATDTQYF. The CDR3 region has the DNA TGTGCCAGCAGCGGACAGGGATTGGCTACAGATACGCAGTATTTT.

This clonotype has a single count. This sequence joins TRBV9 and TRBJ1-1; D unresolved. Germline CDR1 reads SGDLS; CDR2 reads YYNGEE. CDR3 length: 14 amino acids. V was clipped by 0 bases and J by 2 bases, with 8 bases between them. The CDR3 sequence: CASSVVAANTEAFF. The CDR3 DNA reads TGTGCCAGCAGCGTAGTGGCAGCTAACACTGAAGCTTTCTTT.